The 2 T cell receptor beta chains below come from one sample, sequenced in a study of cytomegalovirus exposure and HLA in healthy donors. Primers for the PCR totalled 60 Vbeta and 13 Jbeta. TCRdb keeps only in-frame clones here, not all; method: immunoSEQ multiplex PCR. Of some 170,000 clones in the sample, 75% to 80% were seen once. The sample consisted of PBMCs. All receptors derive from a man aged 35-49 years in good health and CMV-seropositive.

The chain joins TRBV9 to TRBJ2-3, with a possible D match to TRBD1 (6 bases). Trimming left V 4 bases short and J 4 bases short, with 22 bases between. Germline CDR1 and CDR2: SGDLS and YYNGEE. This CDR3 comprises 17 residues. The CDR3 reads CASSREGVRTHADTQYF. The CDR3 DNA follows: TGTGCCAGCAGCCGCGAGGGGGTACGCACACACGCAGATACGCAGTATTTT.

The CDR3 loop is CASSPSYEQYF. As DNA, the CDR3 is TGTGCCAGCAGCCCCTCGTACGAGCAGTACTTC. J is TRBJ2-5 and V is TRBV6-6; D ambiguous. TRBJ2-7 matches the DNA end more closely, so the J call is doubtful. The CDR3 spans 11 residues. CDR1 and CDR2 (germline): MNHNY, SVGAGI (reference sequence).